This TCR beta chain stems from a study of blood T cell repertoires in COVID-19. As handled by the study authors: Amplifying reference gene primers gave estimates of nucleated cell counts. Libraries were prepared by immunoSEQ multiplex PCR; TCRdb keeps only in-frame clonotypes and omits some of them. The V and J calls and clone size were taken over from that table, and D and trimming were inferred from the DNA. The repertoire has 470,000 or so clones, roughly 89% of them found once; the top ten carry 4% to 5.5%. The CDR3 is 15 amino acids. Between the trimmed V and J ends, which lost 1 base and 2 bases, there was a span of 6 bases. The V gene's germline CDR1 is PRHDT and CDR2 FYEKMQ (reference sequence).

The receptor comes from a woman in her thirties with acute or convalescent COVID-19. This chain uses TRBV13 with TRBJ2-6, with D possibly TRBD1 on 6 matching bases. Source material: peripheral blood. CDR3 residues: CASSLAGAGANVLTF. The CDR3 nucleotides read TGTGCCAGCAGCTTAGCAGGGGCTGGGGCCAACGTCCTGACTTTC.